The 3 T cell receptor beta chains reported below all come from one sample, sequenced in a study of CD8+ T cells in alopecia areata. Treatment described: oral pan-JAK inhibitor, 5-10 mg twice daily. Following RNA extraction, reverse transcription yielded cDNA that acted as the sequencing template. TCRdb's table, derived via immunoSEQ multiplex PCR, lists solely in-frame clones and lacks some. The sample lists about 110,000 clones, 84% occurring once. The starting material was CD8+ T cells sorted from blood, obtained at week 24, from a patient treated with tofacitinib. These receptors were obtained from a human donor with alopecia areata.

This chain joins TRBV15 and TRBJ2-5; TRBD2 matches 10 bases. Trimming removed 1 base from V and 1 base from J; junction bases left unmatched: 3. The CDR3 contains 16 residues. Germline lookup yields CDR1 LNHNV and CDR2 YYDKDF (reference sequence). In DNA, the CDR3 is TGTGCCACCAGCAGAGGGACTAGCGGAACCCAAGAGACCCAGTACTTC. Translating gives CATSRGTSGTQETQYF. Looking up the rest from reference TRBV15 and TRBJ2-5 gives the full variable domain: DAMVIQNPRYQVTQFGKPVTLSCSQTLNHNVMYWYQQKSSQAPKLLFHYYDKDFNNEADTPDNFQSRRPNTSFCFLDIRSPGLGDTAMYLCATSRGTSGTQETQYFGPGTRLLVL.

The gene calls are TRBV7-9 and TRBJ2-1; unclear D gene. This CDR3 contains 15 residues. The germline V gene has CDR1 SEHNR and CDR2 FQNEAQ (reference sequence). Trimming left V 4 bases short and J 7 bases short, with 17 bases between. CDR3 nucleotide sequence: TGTGCCAGCAGCTCCACGGAGTACGAGGCAAATGAGCAGTTCTTC. Translation gives CASSSTEYEANEQFF.

The rearrangement joins TRBV5-5 to TRBJ2-7; D possibly corresponds to TRBD2 (7 bases). Germline CDR1 SGHKS, CDR2 YYEKEE (reference sequence). The CDR3 contains 14 residues. V dropped 5 bases and J dropped 3 bases, with 15 bases sitting between them. The CDR3 reads CASRVLGGLYEQYF. The CDR3 DNA reads as TGTGCCAGCAGGGTGCTGGGGGGGCTCTACGAGCAGTACTTC.